This record concerns one T cell receptor (beta chain) sequence. One junction end disagrees with the germline gene, perhaps due to a read error. The sample belongs to a study of early T cells in non-severe SARS-CoV-2 infection. Across the study: Chains from this unsorted whole-blood bulk RNA could not be paired.

MiXCR, applied by TCRdb to the 5' RACE reads, yields one record per CDR3 protein. The data show tens of thousands of distinct CDR3 sequences, approximately 12% seen once. CDR1 and CDR2 (germline): SNHLY, FYNNEI. The CDR3 is made up of 13 amino acids. This receptor was taken from an adult who was a healthcare worker with PCR-confirmed SARS-CoV-2 infection or an uninfected control (not recorded which). The rearrangement uses TRBV2 and TRBJ2-7; TRBD2 matches at 8 bases. Material: whole blood. CDR3 bases: TGTGCCAGCGGAAGCGGGGGCTCCTACGATCAGTACTTC. Amino acid sequence: CASGSGGSYDQYF.